This T cell receptor (beta chain) was obtained from a study of shared clonotypes between healthy human individuals. With regard to this clone: Other DNA sequences from this sample encode an identical CDR3 as well.

Deep was the level used in running the assay. This table comes from immunoSEQ multiplex PCR, and its TCRdb copy is limited to in-frame clones, with some not included. The table records 1.6 million or so clones, about 98.5% of them present only once. Germline V lookup: CDR1 MNHEY, CDR2 SMNVEV (reference sequence). The length of the CDR3 is 14 residues. Unmatched junction bases numbered 5, after V lost 8 bases and J lost 4 bases. The chain carries TRBV27 and TRBJ2-1, with 10 bases identical to TRBD1. This receptor was identified in a man between 25 and 39 years old in good health. Material: naive CD4+ T cells sorted from blood. As for subset: CD45RA+ positively selected. The CDR3 is CASSPGQGYNEQFF. CDR3 nucleotides: TGTGCCAGCTCACCGGGACAGGGGTACAATGAGCAGTTCTTC.